The 25 T cell receptor beta chains below come from one sample, sequenced in a study of regulatory T cells in long-lasting Graves disease. Described time point: newly diagnosed GD, antithyroid drugs for less than 3 months. Making the TCR library involved RNA that had been extracted from PBMCs. iRepertoire HTBI primers and Arm-PCR of CDR3 regions built TCR beta libraries. TCRdb fed the multiplex PCR reads into MiXCR, producing one record per CDR3 protein. Of 620,000 or so distinct CDR3 sequences listed, around 17% are singletons. The sample was also reused in another study, on T cells in Graves' hyperthyroidism and ophthalmopathy.

The input for sequencing was peripheral blood mononuclear cells (PBMCs), taken at new diagnosis, from a patient treated with antithyroid drugs. The receptors were gathered from a woman younger than 45 with Graves disease.

This clonotype came up many times. The rearrangement joins TRBV2 to TRBJ2-2; D unclear. This CDR3 is 14 amino acids long. CDR1 and CDR2 (germline): SNHLY, FYNNEI. V was pared by 7 bases and J by 0 bases, with 9 bases between. Written as DNA, the CDR3 is TGTGCCAGCACCGGACGGACGAACACCGGGGAGCTGTTTTTT. Amino acid sequence: CASTGRTNTGELFF.

The sample holds many counts of this clonotype. V usage is TRBV28 and J usage is TRBJ2-7, with D perhaps TRBD1 (5 bases). There are 12 residues in the CDR3. Per the germline V gene, CDR1 is MDHEN and CDR2 is SYDVKM. V shed 6 bases and J shed 4 bases, with 10 bases lying between them. The CDR3 DNA reads TGTGCCAGCAGGGTCCAGGGTTACGAGCAGTACTTC. Its protein product is CASRVQGYEQYF.

This chain connects TRBV7-2 to TRBJ1-1, with D possibly being TRBD1 (6 bases). Germline CDR1 reads SGHTA; CDR2 reads FQGNSA. The V and J ends lost 3 bases and 9 bases respectively, with 14 bases between them. The CDR3 covers 13 residues. The CDR3 loop is CASSLSRDTKAFF. Written as DNA, the CDR3 is TGTGCCAGCAGCTTGAGTAGGGACACCAAAGCTTTCTTT.

This clonotype was found a few times. V gene TRBV7-2 combines with J gene TRBJ2-1, with 7 bases lining up with TRBD2. Germline V gene lookup returns CDR1 SGHTA and CDR2 FQGNSA. Unmatched junction bases numbered 5, after V lost 5 bases and J lost 7 bases. CDR3 length: 13 residues. For the CDR3, the DNA is TGTGCCAGCAGCGGGGGACTACCGAATGAGCAGTTCTTC. This encodes CASSGGLPNEQFF.

This clonotype was observed a few times. V and J are TRBV9 and TRBJ2-1; no reliable D call. The CDR3 sequence is 12 residues long. V was cut by 4 bases and J by 9 bases, with 11 bases left in between. Germline lookup yields CDR1 SGDLS and CDR2 YYNGEE. CDR3 region: CASSSPRIEQFF. CDR3 sequence (DNA): TGTGCCAGCAGCTCCCCTAGGATTGAGCAGTTCTTC. Looking up the rest from reference TRBV9 and TRBJ2-1 gives the full variable domain: DSGVTQTPKHLITATGQRVTLRCSPRSGDLSVYWYQQSLDQGLQFLIQYYNGEERAKGNILERFSAQQFPDLHSELNLSSLELGDSALYFCASSSPRIEQFFGPGTRLTVL.

The chain has TRBV5-6 and TRBJ2-1; unclear D gene. The ends were cut back, 6 bases at V and 5 bases at J, with 9 bases in the middle. The CDR3 spans 12 residues. From germline, CDR1 is SGHDT and CDR2 YYEEEE. CDR3 bases: TGTGCCAGCACCCTTCGTAACAATGAGCAGTTCTTC. Protein: CASTLRNNEQFF.

The V and J genes are TRBV18 and TRBJ2-1; D might be TRBD2 (6 bases). Germline CDR1 KGHSH, CDR2 LQKENI. Trimming shortened V by 5 bases and J by 10 bases, and 24 bases separated the two germline ends. This CDR3 comprises 16 residues. CDR3 in amino acids: CASSLAGRAFIGEQFF. As DNA, the CDR3 is TGTGCCAGCTCATTAGCCGGGAGAGCCTTCATCGGGGAGCAGTTCTTC.

This clonotype was picked up many times. The J gene is TRBJ2-7, the V gene TRBV7-2; no clear D. The CDR3 consists of 12 residues. Deletions cut 4 bases from V and 3 bases from J, with 7 bases between. Germline values: CDR1 SGHTA, CDR2 FQGNSA. CDR3 region: CASSSSIYEQYF. CDR3 nucleotide sequence: TGTGCCAGCAGCTCTTCGATCTACGAGCAGTACTTC.

A word on this clonotype: Relative to the germline gene, one junction end is altered; a read error may explain this. V is TRBV3-1 and J is TRBJ2-7; 7 bases align to TRBD1. Germline CDR1 and CDR2: LGHDT and YNNKEL (reference sequence). The CDR3 runs to 13 residues. CDR3 residues: CASSTGQPDEQCF. CDR3 nucleotides: TGTGCCAGCAGTACGGGACAGCCAGACGAGCAGTGCTTC.

The J gene is TRBJ1-6, the V gene TRBV20-1; D possibly corresponds to TRBD1 (6 bases). The V gene's germline CDR1 is DFQATT and CDR2 SNEGSKA (reference sequence). Trimming took 2 bases from V and 7 from J, leaving 9 bases between them. This CDR3 spans 13 amino acids. The DNA of the CDR3 is TGCAGTGCTAGACAGGGGAACAATTCACCCCTCCACTTT. Translating it yields CSARQGNNSPLHF.

This clonotype was found a few times. The chain combines TRBV28 with TRBJ1-4; 11 nucleotides match TRBD1. The junction had 9 bases not matched to a gene; V was cut back by 7 bases and J by 8 bases. This CDR3 has 15 amino acids. Germline CDR1 and CDR2: MDHEN and SYDVKM. CDR3 sequence: CASISAGTGGEKLFF. The CDR3 DNA reads TGTGCCAGCATATCTGCTGGGACAGGGGGAGAAAAACTGTTTTTT.

This clonotype has ten or more counts. V is TRBV10-3 and J is TRBJ1-1; 7 nucleotides align to TRBD1. Unmatched junction bases numbered 8, after V lost 4 bases and J lost 6 bases. The CDR3 has 14 amino acids. Germline assignment: CDR1 ENHRY and CDR2 SYGVKD. The CDR3 spells CAISGQGEGSEAFF. The CDR3, as DNA: TGTGCCATCAGTGGTCAGGGGGAAGGGTCTGAAGCTTTCTTT.

This clonotype occurred a few times. The chain links TRBV5-5 to TRBJ2-7; tentatively, D is TRBD1 or TRBD2 (5 bases each). Per germline, CDR1 SGHKS and CDR2 YYEKEE (reference sequence). Trimming shortened V by 4 bases and J by 0 bases, and 14 bases separated the two germline ends. There are 15 residues in the CDR3. CDR3 protein: CASSPGTPASYEQYF. CDR3 bases: TGTGCCAGCAGCCCCGGGACGCCGGCCTCCTACGAGCAGTACTTC.

This clonotype was picked up many times. The chain couples TRBV7-2 to TRBJ1-5; D is unclear. Trimming removed 2 bases from V and 4 bases from J, with 9 bases in between. CDR1 and CDR2 (germline): SGHTA, FQGNSA. The CDR3 spans 14 residues. CDR3 sequence reads: CASSLSGRNQPQHF. CDR3 coding DNA: TGTGCCAGCAGCTTAAGCGGGCGAAATCAGCCCCAGCATTTT.

This chain links TRBV5-1 with TRBJ1-2, with 7 bases identical to TRBD1. Germline trimming cut 4 bases from V and 4 bases from J; bases unmatched to any gene: 7. This CDR3 region has 14 residues. CDR1 SGHRS and CDR2 YFSETQ come from the germline V gene. The CDR3 protein is CASSETGEGYGYTF. In DNA form, the CDR3 reads TGCGCCAGCAGCGAAACAGGGGAGGGCTATGGCTACACCTTC.

This clonotype was recorded at least ten times. The chain uses TRBV15 and TRBJ1-3, with D perhaps matching TRBD1 (5 bases). Looked up from germline, CDR1 is LNHNV and CDR2 is YYDKDF (reference sequence). This CDR3 comprises 12 residues. The V gene lost 4 bases and the J gene lost 5 bases, with 6 bases spanning the gap. In nucleotides, the CDR3 is TGTGCCACCAGCACAGGGAGAAACACCATATATTTT. Amino acid sequence: CATSTGRNTIYF.

This clonotype was recorded many times. J is TRBJ1-1 and V is TRBV7-9; 7 nucleotides line up with TRBD1. CDR3 length: 15 residues. The V gene end was trimmed by 1 base and the J gene end by 6 bases; junction bases not matched to a gene: 8. Germline CDR1 and CDR2: SEHNR and FQNEAQ (reference sequence). The CDR3 DNA reads TGTGCCAGCAGCTTAGATTCGGGACAGACCCCTGAAGCTTTCTTT. Translation: CASSLDSGQTPEAFF.

On this clonotype: A read error likely explains this, since a far larger clone differs by one base. V and J are TRBV12-3 or TRBV12-4 and TRBJ2-1; D gene uncertain. CDR3 length equals 11 residues. The CDR3 reads CASSFDNEQLF. CDR3 nucleotide sequence: TGTGCCAGCAGCTTCGACAATGAGCAGCTCTTC.

The rearrangement uses TRBV18 and TRBJ2-7; D might be TRBD1 (5 bases). This CDR3 region has 14 residues. V gave up 2 bases and J gave up 0 bases, with 8 bases separating them. Germline CDR1 KGHSH, CDR2 LQKENI. The CDR3 nucleotides read TGTGCCAGCTCACCAGGGGCGAACTCCTACGAGCAGTACTTC. This encodes CASSPGANSYEQYF.

This clonotype was seen a few times. V usage is TRBV5-5 and J usage is TRBJ2-5; D unresolved. Germline assignment: CDR1 SGHKS and CDR2 YYEKEE (reference sequence). V lost 2 bases, J lost 2 bases, and 10 bases lay in between. CDR3 length: 14 residues. This CDR3 is CASSFQQIQETQYF. Written as DNA, the CDR3 is TGTGCCAGCAGCTTCCAGCAGATACAAGAGACCCAGTACTTC. The whole variable domain, remainder taken from reference TRBV5-5 and TRBJ2-5, is DAGVTQSPTHLIKTRGQQVTLRCSPISGHKSVSWYQQVLGQGPQFIFQYYEKEERGRGNFPDRFSARQFPNYSSELNVNALLLGDSALYLCASSFQQIQETQYFGPGTRLLVL.

The chain combines TRBV3-1 with TRBJ1-3, with D tentatively TRBD1 (6 bases). CDR3 length equals 16 residues. Trimming cost V 1 base and J 2 bases, with 12 bases left between them. Germline V gene sequence: CDR1 LGHDT, CDR2 YNNKEL (reference sequence). In DNA form, the CDR3 reads TGTGCCAGCAGCCAAGTGCACTGGGGGCCTGGAAACACCATATATTTT. Translating gives CASSQVHWGPGNTIYF.

The rearrangement links TRBV28 to TRBJ1-2; the match to TRBD1 covers 7 bases. The CDR3 has 14 residues. V was clipped by 9 bases and J by 3 bases; unmatched bases: 10. Germline assignment: CDR1 MDHEN and CDR2 SYDVKM. CDR3 sequence reads: CASRKQGIDYGYTF. Written as DNA, the CDR3 is TGTGCCAGTAGGAAACAGGGGATTGACTATGGCTACACCTTC.

This clonotype has a count of ten or more. The chain joins TRBV20-1 to TRBJ1-5, with D hard to call. V was trimmed by 0 bases and J by 0 bases, leaving 15 bases between them. CDR3 size: 17 residues. Germline CDR1 reads DFQATT; CDR2 reads SNEGSKA (reference sequence). CDR3 sequence (DNA): TGCAGTGCTAGAGATTGGCAGGAGGCCTTTAGCAATCAGCCCCAGCATTTT. It specifies CSARDWQEAFSNQPQHF.

This clonotype has only a few counts. The J gene is TRBJ1-4, the V gene TRBV5-1, with TRBD1 matching over 8 bases. Trimming removed 0 bases from V and 4 bases from J; junction bases left unmatched: 2. Germline CDR1 is SGHRS and CDR2 is YFSETQ. CDR3 size: 15 residues. Here the CDR3 DNA reads TGCGCCAGCAGCTTGGAGGGACAGGTTAATGAAAAACTGTTTTTT. Translated, it gives CASSLEGQVNEKLFF.

This clonotype was seen at least ten times. This rearrangement joins TRBV27 to TRBJ1-2; the D is unclear. The CDR3 is made up of 15 amino acids. V was cut by 8 bases and J by 7 bases, with 23 bases left in between. Germline assignment: CDR1 MNHEY and CDR2 SMNVEV (reference sequence). The CDR3 region is CASRYGDREGSGYTF. Here the CDR3 DNA reads TGTGCCAGCCGATACGGAGACCGGGAGGGATCTGGCTACACCTTC.